This T cell receptor beta chain appears in the sequencing data of a study of regulatory T cells in long-lasting Graves disease. Study-level background: Graves' patients with a new diagnosis had received antithyroid drugs under 3 months.

Construction of the TCR beta libraries employed iRepertoire HTBI primers in conjunction with Arm-PCR of CDR3 regions. One entry per CDR3 protein, called by TCRdb with MiXCR from the multiplex PCR reads. The repertoire holds about 330,000 distinct CDR3 sequences, with roughly 17% as singletons. V was trimmed by 6 bases and J by 3 bases, leaving 11 bases between them. This CDR3 is built from 13 residues. Germline lookup yields CDR1 DFQATT and CDR2 SNEGSKA (reference sequence). The sample's time point: newly diagnosed GD, antithyroid drugs for less than 3 months. RNA from PBMCs was the source of the TCR library. Peripheral blood, at about 8.9 milliliters, went into EDTA tubes. These same records also appear under a second study, on T cells in Graves' hyperthyroidism and ophthalmopathy. According to that study: Stability of Graves' hyperthyroidism was defined as absent ophthalmopathy progression within 18 months. Each diagnosis was grounded in clinical symptoms, serum thyroxine and TRAb, thyroid ultrasound, and orbital computed tomography.

The source was peripheral blood mononuclear cells (PBMCs), collected at new diagnosis, from a patient treated with antithyroid drugs. The chain recombines TRBV20-1 with TRBJ1-4; D unresolved. The TCR was taken from a woman under 30 with Graves disease. The CDR3 sequence: CSAKHGANEKLFF. CDR3 sequence (DNA): TGCAGTGCCAAACATGGAGCTAATGAAAAACTGTTTTTT.